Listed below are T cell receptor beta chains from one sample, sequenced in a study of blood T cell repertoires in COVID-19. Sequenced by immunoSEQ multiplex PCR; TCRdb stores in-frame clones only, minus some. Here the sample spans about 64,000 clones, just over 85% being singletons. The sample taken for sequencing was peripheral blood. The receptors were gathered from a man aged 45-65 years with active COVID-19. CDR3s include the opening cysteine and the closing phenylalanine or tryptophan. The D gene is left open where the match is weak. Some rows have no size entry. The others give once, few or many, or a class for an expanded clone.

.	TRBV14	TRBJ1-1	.	CASSRRESEAFF	TGTGCCAGCAGCAGGAGGGAATCTGAAGCTTTCTTT
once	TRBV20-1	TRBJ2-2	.	CSASSTGTGELFF	TGCAGTGCTAGTTCCACAGGAACCGGGGAGCTGTTTTTT
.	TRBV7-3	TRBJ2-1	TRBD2	CASSESGAAVNEQFF	TGTGCCAGCAGCGAGAGCGGGGCGGCGGTCAATGAGCAGTTCTTC
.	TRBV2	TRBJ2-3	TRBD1	CASSFQQGTDTQYF	TGTGCCAGCAGTTTTCAACAGGGGACAGATACGCAGTATTTT
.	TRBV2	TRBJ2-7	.	CASSETAYEQYF	TGTGCCAGCAGTGAGACAGCCTACGAGCAGTACTTC
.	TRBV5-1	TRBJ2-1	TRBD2	CASSPRAGDNEQFF	TGCGCCAGCAGCCCCAGGGCGGGAGACAATGAGCAGTTCTTC
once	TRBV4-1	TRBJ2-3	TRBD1	CASSQTGTGGADTQYF	TGCGCCAGCAGCCAAACCGGGACAGGGGGCGCGGATACGCAGTATTTT
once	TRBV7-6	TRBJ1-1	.	CASSLVQVEGTEAFF	TGTGCCAGCAGCTTAGTTCAGGTGGAGGGCACTGAAGCTTTCTTT
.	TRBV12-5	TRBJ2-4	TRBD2	CASGPIGGATKNIQYF	TGTGCTAGTGGCCCCATCGGGGGGGCTACCAAAAACATTCAGTACTTC
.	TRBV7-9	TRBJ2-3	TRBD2	CASSSRLAGDLDTQYF	TGTGCCAGCAGCTCAAGACTAGCGGGGGACCTAGATACGCAGTATTTT
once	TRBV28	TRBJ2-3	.	CASRYTAAHTQYF	TGTGCCAGCAGATATACAGCCGCTCATACGCAGTATTTT
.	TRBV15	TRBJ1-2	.	CATSRGLNYGYTF	TGTGCCACCAGCAGAGGGCTGAACTATGGCTACACCTTC
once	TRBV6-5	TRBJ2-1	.	CASREGGFSYNEQFF	TGTGCCAGCAGGGAGGGCGGCTTCTCCTACAATGAGCAGTTCTTC
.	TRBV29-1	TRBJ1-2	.	CSVKQGSGYTF	TGCAGCGTGAAACAGGGAAGTGGCTACACCTTC
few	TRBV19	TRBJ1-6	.	CASNLQRYNSPLHF	TGTGCCAGTAACTTGCAGCGATATAATTCACCCCTCCACTTT
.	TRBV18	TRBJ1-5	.	CASSLEPSNQPQHF	TGTGCCAGCTCACTGGAGCCAAGCAATCAGCCCCAGCATTTT
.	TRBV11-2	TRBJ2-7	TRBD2	CASSPEGTTHEQYF	TGTGCCAGCAGCCCCGAGGGGACTACCCACGAGCAGTACTTC
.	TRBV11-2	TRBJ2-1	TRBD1	CASSLGTGSYNEQFF	TGTGCCAGCAGCTTAGGGACAGGGTCCTACAATGAGCAGTTCTTC
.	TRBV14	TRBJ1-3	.	CASSLHQFLSGNTIYF	TGTGCCAGCAGCCTTCATCAGTTTCTCTCTGGAAACACCATATATTTT
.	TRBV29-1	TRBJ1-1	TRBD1	CSVGTEAFF	TGCAGCGTGGGGACAGAGGCTTTCTTT
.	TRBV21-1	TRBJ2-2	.	CASSKGSSGELFF	TGTGCCAGCAGCAAAGGAAGCTCCGGGGAGCTGTTTTTT
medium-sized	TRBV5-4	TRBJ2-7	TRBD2	CASRTLAGHEQYF	TGTGCCAGCAGAACACTAGCGGGACACGAGCAGTACTTC
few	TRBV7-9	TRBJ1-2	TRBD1	CASSPWDSYGYTF	TGTGCCAGCAGCCCTTGGGACAGCTATGGCTACACCTTC
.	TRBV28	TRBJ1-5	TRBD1	CASIGDRYSNQPQHF	TGTGCCAGCATCGGGGACAGGTATAGCAATCAGCCCCAGCATTTT
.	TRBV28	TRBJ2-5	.	CASTPVVGRETQYF	TGTGCCAGCACCCCCGTGGTGGGCCGGGAGACCCAGTACTTC
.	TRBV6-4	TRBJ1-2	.	CASSDSARGGYTF	TGTGCCAGCAGTGACTCCGCCAGGGGCGGCTACACCTTC
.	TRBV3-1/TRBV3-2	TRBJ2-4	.	CASSRALAAKNIQYF	TGTGCCAGCAGCCGGGCCCTGGCGGCCAAAAACATTCAGTACTTC
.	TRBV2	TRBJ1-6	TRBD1	CASRPVRDRGDFNSPLHF	TGTGCCAGCAGGCCCGTCAGGGACAGGGGAGACTTTAATTCACCCCTCCACTTT
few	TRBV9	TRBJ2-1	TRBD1	CASSVAPGQGTNEQFF	TGTGCCAGCAGCGTAGCCCCGGGACAGGGGACCAATGAGCAGTTCTTC
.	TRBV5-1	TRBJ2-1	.	CASSFLALDEQFF	TGCGCCAGCAGCTTTCTAGCGTTGGATGAGCAGTTCTTC
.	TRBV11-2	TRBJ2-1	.	CASSLVGRVDYNEQFF	TGTGCCAGCAGCTTAGTGGGCAGGGTGGACTACAATGAGCAGTTCTTC
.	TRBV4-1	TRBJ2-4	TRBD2	CASSQVGLGQNIQYF	TGCGCCAGCAGCCAAGTGGGACTAGGGCAAAACATTCAGTACTTC
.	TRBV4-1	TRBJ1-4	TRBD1	CASSQDQGALYEKLFF	TGCGCCAGCAGCCAAGACCAGGGGGCGTTGTATGAAAAACTGTTTTTT
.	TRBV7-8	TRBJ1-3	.	CASSLGTAGNTIYF	TGTGCCAGCAGCTTAGGGACAGCTGGAAACACCATATATTTT
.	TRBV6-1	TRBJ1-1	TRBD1	CASSEGRGQGGTEAFF	TGTGCCAGCAGTGAAGGACGGGGACAGGGGGGGACTGAAGCTTTCTTT
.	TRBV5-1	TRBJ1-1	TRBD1	CASSWTGGASYTEAFF	TGCGCCAGCAGCTGGACAGGGGGCGCCTCCTACACTGAAGCTTTCTTT
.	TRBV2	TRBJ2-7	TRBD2	CASSAWSGSSVKQYF	TGTGCCAGCAGTGCGTGGAGCGGGAGTTCGGTCAAGCAGTACTTC
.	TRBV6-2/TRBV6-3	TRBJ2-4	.	CASSLVSNIQYF	TGTGCCAGCAGTTTAGTCTCAAACATTCAGTACTTC
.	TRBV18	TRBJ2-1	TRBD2	CASYSSGSYNEQFF	TGTGCCAGCTACTCTAGCGGGAGTTACAATGAGCAGTTCTTC
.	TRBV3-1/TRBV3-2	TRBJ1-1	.	CASSQVARGTEAFF	TGTGCCAGCAGCCAAGTGGCCAGGGGCACTGAAGCTTTCTTT
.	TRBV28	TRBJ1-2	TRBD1	CASSLYRGTPYGYTF	TGTGCCAGCAGTTTATACAGGGGAACCCCCTATGGCTACACCTTC
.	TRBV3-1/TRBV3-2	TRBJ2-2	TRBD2	CASSQREGSMTGELFF	TGTGCCAGCAGCCAACGGGAGGGAAGTATGACCGGAGAGCTGTTTTTT
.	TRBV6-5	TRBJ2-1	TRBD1	CASSYPGTGEQFF	TGTGCCAGCAGTTACCCCGGGACAGGGGAGCAGTTCTTC
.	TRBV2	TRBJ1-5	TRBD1	CATSRQGVSQPQHF	TGTGCCACATCCCGACAGGGGGTTAGTCAGCCCCAGCATTTT
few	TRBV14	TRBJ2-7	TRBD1	CASSQARGFSYEQYF	TGTGCCAGCAGCCAAGCCAGGGGGTTCTCCTACGAGCAGTACTTC
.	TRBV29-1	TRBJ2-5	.	CSVGRGETQYF	TGCAGCGTCGGCCGGGGGGAGACCCAGTACTTC
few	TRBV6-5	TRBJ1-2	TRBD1	CASIRTGTGVYGYTF	TGTGCCAGCATCCGAACCGGGACAGGGGTCTATGGCTACACCTTC
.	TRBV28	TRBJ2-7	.	CASRPQGWEQYF	TGTGCCAGCAGACCACAGGGATGGGAGCAGTACTTC
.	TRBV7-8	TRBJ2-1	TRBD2	CASSRSGLAGGYNEQFF	TGTGCCAGCAGCCGAAGTGGTCTAGCGGGAGGTTACAATGAGCAGTTCTTC
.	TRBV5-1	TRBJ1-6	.	CASSSQTDSDSPLHF	TGCGCCAGCAGTAGTCAAACGGACAGTGATTCACCCCTCCACTTT
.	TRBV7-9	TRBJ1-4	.	CASFEQNPNEKLFF	TGTGCCAGCTTCGAACAGAATCCAAATGAAAAACTGTTTTTT
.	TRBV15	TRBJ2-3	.	CATSTLTGTDTQYF	TGTGCCACCAGCACCCTGACAGGCACAGATACGCAGTATTTT
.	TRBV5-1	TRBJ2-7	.	CASSLASYGGNNEQYF	TGCGCCAGCAGCTTGGCCTCCTATGGGGGGAACAACGAGCAGTACTTC
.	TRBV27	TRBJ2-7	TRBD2	CASSFLSGLAVLEQYF	TGTGCCAGCAGTTTCCTTTCAGGACTAGCGGTTCTCGAGCAGTACTTC
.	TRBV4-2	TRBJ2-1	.	CASSQDSGGGSSYNEQFF	TGTGCCAGCAGCCAAGATTCAGGAGGAGGCAGCTCCTACAATGAGCAGTTCTTC
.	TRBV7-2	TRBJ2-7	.	CASSLSGSYEQYF	TGTGCCAGCAGCTTATCGGGCTCCTACGAGCAGTACTTC
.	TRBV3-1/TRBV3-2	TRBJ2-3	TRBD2	CASSQKACRVREGTDTQYF	TGTGCCAGCAGCCAAAAAGCATGCAGGGTTCGGGAGGGCACAGATACGCAGTATTTT